This T cell receptor (beta chain) was identified in a study of blood T cell repertoires in COVID-19. On the study more broadly: Material from acute and convalescent COVID-19 was sourced from the United States, Italy and Spain.

This CDR3 is 14 amino acids long. V was shortened by 0 bases and J by 3 bases, with 9 bases between the two germline ends. Looked up from germline, CDR1 is KGHSH and CDR2 is LQKENI. Using immunoSEQ multiplex PCR, the repertoire was profiled, and TCRdb retains in-frame clones only, with some absent. The table records roughly 220,000 clones, around four fifths of them present only once. This clonotype originated in a man aged 25 to 40 with active or convalescent COVID-19. This chain uses TRBV18 with TRBJ2-7, with D uncertain. Material: peripheral blood. The CDR3 DNA follows: TGTGCCAGCTCACCACCGGGCTTTAGCTACGAGCAGTACTTC. Its translation: CASSPPGFSYEQYF.